This T cell receptor beta chain was obtained from a study of tumor T cells in aggressive B-cell lymphoma. Libraries were prepared by immunoSEQ multiplex PCR; TCRdb keeps only in-frame clonotypes and omits some of them. Among thousands of clones listed, approximately 78% were seen once. This CDR3 region has 14 residues. V shed 3 bases and J shed 5 bases, with 14 bases lying between them. Per the germline V gene, CDR1 is SGDLS and CDR2 is YYNGEE. What was sequenced was tumor tissue. The rearrangement joins TRBV9 to TRBJ2-5; D is perhaps TRBD1 (6 bases). The origin of this receptor is an adult with diffuse large B cell lymphoma. The chain's CDR3 is CASSEGPGEETQYF. The CDR3 DNA follows: TGTGCCAGCAGCGAGGGTCCAGGGGAGGAGACCCAGTACTTC.